The present T cell receptor (beta chain) was sequenced within a study of beta chain features in type 1 diabetes. Study results and caveats: TCRB CDR3 length was moderately but significantly reduced in all four CD4+ subsets of Type 1 diabetes patients. A closer apparent resemblance between naive, central memory and Treg TCRB repertoires was seen in patients than in healthy donors.

As to this clone: Its antigen is not known. The same CDR3 is also encoded by other DNA sequences in this sample.

The CDR3 spans 13 residues. The V segment lost 6 bases and the J segment 4 bases; nucleotides outside the gene matches: 3. The germline V gene has CDR1 SQVTM and CDR2 ANQGSEA. Of the isolated RNA, all was reverse transcribed, and so the sequenced material was expressed TCRB transcripts. Here immunoSEQ multiplex PCR was the method, and the copy in TCRdb shows in-frame clones only, minus some. The table shows around 45,000 clones, with approximately 40% occurring only once. Per donor, one heparinised blood draw averaged about 116 mL. Sequenced sample: stem cell memory CD4+ T cells from blood. This TCR was recovered from a young man with type 1 diabetes. The chain is built from TRBV29-1 and TRBJ2-7; 13 bases align to TRBD2. CDR3 in DNA: TGCAGCGTGGGACTAGCGGGAAGTTACGAGCAGTACTTC. This translates into CSVGLAGSYEQYF.